This TCR beta chain came from a study of T cell changes during pregnancy in multiple sclerosis. Sequencing used immunoSEQ multiplex PCR; TCRdb keeps in-frame clones, though not all of them. The sample records some 60,000 clones, less than 95% being singletons. The CDR3 has 14 amino acids. V shed 0 bases and J shed 6 bases, with 11 bases lying between them. The V gene's germline CDR1 is KGHSH and CDR2 LQKENI. This material consisted of peripheral blood, taken in the third trimester of pregnancy. The clonotype originates from a female donor in good health, enrolled as a control in a pregnancy study. J is TRBJ2-5 and V is TRBV18; TRBD2 is a possible D gene (5 bases). The DNA for the CDR3 is TGTGCCAGCTCACCACCGGTGCGGGCCCAGACCCAGTACTTC. This gives the protein CASSPPVRAQTQYF.